The 9 T cell receptor beta chains below were found in one sample sequenced in a study of CXCR3-negative and CXCR3-positive naive CD8 T cells. UMI-labeled 5' RACE TRB cDNA libraries were prepared from the cells. Each CDR3 protein gets one entry in TCRdb, which reprocessed the 5' RACE reads and gives no DNA. The sample data list fewer than 80,000 distinct CDR3 sequences. Material: naive CXCR3- CD8+ T cells from blood. The sample's subset: CD45RO-CCR7+CD27+CD95- naive CD8+ T cells lacking CXCR3 (TNR3-). These receptors were obtained from a human donor in good health. Some clones in this sample may be carry-over from other donors' samples.

V and J are TRBV3-1 and TRBJ2-2; TCRdb names TRBD2, which stays unverified in the absence of DNA. The germline gives CDR1 LGHDT, CDR2 YNNKEL (reference sequence). The CDR3 length is 18 residues. The CDR3: CASSQSSGGLSNTGELFF.

The chain carries TRBV6-5 and TRBJ1-4. The CDR3 covers 14 residues. Germline loops: CDR1 MNHEY, CDR2 SVGAGI. The CDR3 sequence: CASSYSLGNEKLFF.

The V gene is TRBV6-2 or TRBV6-3, the J gene TRBJ2-2; no DNA is available, so the TRBD1 call from TCRdb remains unchecked. This CDR3 contains 15 residues. Germline V gene data show CDR1 as MNHEY and CDR2 as SVGEGT. This CDR3 reads CAGRWGTTNTGELFF.

The chain uses TRBV7-6 and TRBJ2-1; TCRdb names TRBD1, which stays unverified in the absence of DNA. The CDR3 consists of 14 residues. Germline V gene sequence: CDR1 SGHVS, CDR2 FNYEAQ. Here the CDR3 reads CASSLGVPGNEQFF.

The rearrangement joins TRBV29-1 to TRBJ1-1. Germline values: CDR1 SQVTM, CDR2 ANQGSEA. This CDR3 is built from 15 residues. The CDR3 reads CSVEVPVLMNTEAFF.

The gene calls are TRBV10-3 and TRBJ2-7; TCRdb lists TRBD2, though no DNA is available to test this call. This CDR3 contains 15 residues. Germline values: CDR1 ENHRY, CDR2 SYGVKD. The CDR3 loop reads CAIRGTSGTDDEQYF.

The chain couples TRBV6-1 to TRBJ2-1. CDR1 is MNHNS and CDR2 is SASEGT in the germline V gene. The CDR3 contains 15 residues. CDR3 sequence reads: CASRLGSNSYNEQFF.

The CDR3 sequence: CSATAGTGFSFGYTF. The chain joins TRBV20-1 to TRBJ1-2; TCRdb indicates TRBD1, and absent DNA this call remains unverified. The CDR3 spans 15 residues. Germline V CDR1 and CDR2: DFQATT, SNEGSKA (reference sequence).

V usage is TRBV29-1 and J usage is TRBJ2-7; TCRdb picks TRBD1, but there is no DNA to check that call. This CDR3 contains 13 residues. Per germline, CDR1 SQVTM and CDR2 ANQGSEA. The CDR3 loop reads CSVGTGLTYEQYF.